These 4 T cell receptor beta chains came from one sample sequenced in a study of vaccination and CD4 T cells after COVID-19. TCRdb reprocessed the PCR reads via MiXCR and lists one record per CDR3 protein. The profile shows about 20,000 distinct CDR3 sequences, about 62% of them singletons. The sample in question was CD4+ T cells from blood, obtained after SARS-CoV-2 vaccination. The receptors originated from a human donor who had recovered from COVID-19.

The chain joins TRBV20-1 to TRBJ2-1, with TRBD2 matching over 14 bases. The V gene end was trimmed by 6 bases and the J gene end by 9 bases; junction bases not matched to a gene: 10. This CDR3 spans 15 amino acids. Per the germline V gene, CDR1 is DFQATT and CDR2 is SNEGSKA (reference sequence). CDR3: CSALTGTSGSIEQFF. Here the CDR3 DNA reads TGCAGTGCCTTGACCGGGACTAGCGGGAGTATTGAGCAGTTCTTC.

This clonotype appeared a single time. The chain uses TRBV6-1 and TRBJ1-1; D is possibly TRBD1 (5 bases). The length of the CDR3 is 12 residues. CDR1 and CDR2 (germline): MNHNS, SASEGT. V gave up 10 bases and J gave up 8 bases, with 17 bases separating them. The DNA for the CDR3 is TGTGCCACCCGACGGGACCAGACCGAAGCTTTCTTT. It specifies CATRRDQTEAFF.

The gene calls are TRBV25-1 and TRBJ1-4; 9 bases map to TRBD1. V lost 3 bases and J lost 5; bases outside the gene matches: 1. The length of the CDR3 is 14 residues. The germline gives CDR1 MGHDK, CDR2 SYGVNS. For the CDR3, the DNA is TGTGCCAGCAGTGACGACAGGGGGAATGAAAAACTGTTTTTT. Its protein product is CASSDDRGNEKLFF.

The V call is TRBV30, the J call TRBJ1-5; unclear D gene. Trimming took off 1 base at V and 9 bases at J, with 10 bases between the two ends. Germline loops: CDR1 GTSNPN, CDR2 SVGIG (reference sequence). The CDR3 is 12 residues long. DNA of the CDR3: TGTGCCTGGAGTGATTCGGGAGGGCCCCAGCATTTT. This codes for CAWSDSGGPQHF.